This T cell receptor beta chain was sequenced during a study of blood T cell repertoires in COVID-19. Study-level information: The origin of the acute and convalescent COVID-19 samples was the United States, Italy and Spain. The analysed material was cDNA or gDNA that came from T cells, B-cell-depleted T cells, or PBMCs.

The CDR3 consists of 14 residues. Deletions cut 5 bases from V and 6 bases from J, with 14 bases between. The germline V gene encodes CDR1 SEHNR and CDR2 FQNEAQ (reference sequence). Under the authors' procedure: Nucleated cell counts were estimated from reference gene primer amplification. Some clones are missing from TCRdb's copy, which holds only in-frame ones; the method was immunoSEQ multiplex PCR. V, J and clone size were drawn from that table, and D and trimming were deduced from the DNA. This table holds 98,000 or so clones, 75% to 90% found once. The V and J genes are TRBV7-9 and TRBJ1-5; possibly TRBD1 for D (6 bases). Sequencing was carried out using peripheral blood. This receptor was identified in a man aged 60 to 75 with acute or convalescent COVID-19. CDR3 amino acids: CASSPPGGLQPQHF. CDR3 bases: TGTGCCAGCAGCCCCCCCGGGGGGCTTCAGCCCCAGCATTTT. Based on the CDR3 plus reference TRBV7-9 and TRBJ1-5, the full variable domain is DTGVSQNPRHKITKRGQNVTFRCDPISEHNRLYWYRQTLGQGPEFLTYFQNEAQLEKSRLLSDRFSAERPKGSFSTLEIQRTEQGDSAMYLCASSPPGGLQPQHFGDGTRLSIL.